These 13 T cell receptor beta chains share one sample of origin, sequenced in a study of shared clonotypes between healthy human individuals. Sequenced by immunoSEQ multiplex PCR; TCRdb stores in-frame clones only, minus some. The sample records around 1,900,000 clones, around 93% being singletons. Positive CCR7 selection of CD45RO-negative cells yielded the naive CD8 cells, and terminally differentiated effector memory CD45RA+ cells were excluded. Input material: naive CD8+ T cells from PBMCs. These receptors were taken from a man between 18 and 29 years old in good health. Some clones in this sample may be carry-over from other donors' samples.

This chain links TRBV6-6 with TRBJ2-7; D is possibly TRBD1 or TRBD2 (5 bases each). V was trimmed by 2 bases and J by 6 bases, leaving 8 bases between them. The CDR3 runs to 12 residues. Germline CDR1 MNHNY, CDR2 SVGAGI (reference sequence). CDR3 bases: TGTGCCAGCAGTTACAATGGGGGCGAGCAGTACTTC. Protein product: CASSYNGGEQYF.

The rearrangement links TRBV7-9 to TRBJ2-1, with 9 nucleotides matching TRBD1. CDR1 and CDR2 from the germline V gene are SEHNR and FQNEAQ (reference sequence). With 5 bases clipped from V and 0 bases from J, the junction kept 11 bases outside the gene matches. This CDR3 contains 18 residues. The CDR3 region has the DNA TGTGCCAGCAGCATCCCTAGAGGGACAGGGAGCTCCTACAATGAGCAGTTCTTC. Protein sequence: CASSIPRGTGSSYNEQFF. Together with reference TRBV7-9 and TRBJ2-1, the CDR3 gives the full variable domain: DTGVSQNPRHKITKRGQNVTFRCDPISEHNRLYWYRQTLGQGPEFLTYFQNEAQLEKSRLLSDRFSAERPKGSFSTLEIQRTEQGDSAMYLCASSIPRGTGSSYNEQFFGPGTRLTVL.

This clone was recorded only once. Other nucleotide sequences in the sample specify the same CDR3. This chain links TRBV7-2 with TRBJ2-7; D remains ambiguous. This CDR3 is built from 12 residues. V was pared by 5 bases and J by 4 bases, with 9 bases between. From germline, CDR1 is SGHTA and CDR2 FQGNSA. CDR3 sequence (DNA): TGTGCCAGCAGCCCCCGTTTGTACGAGCAGTACTTC. It specifies CASSPRLYEQYF.

The chain uses TRBV28 and TRBJ2-3; D possibly uses TRBD1 or TRBD2 (6 bases each). CDR3 size: 11 residues. The V end lost 7 bases, the J end lost 10 bases, and 12 bases lay between the germline ends. Germline CDR1 MDHEN, CDR2 SYDVKM. The CDR3 DNA is TGTGCCAGCACCTCGGGGGCTGCGCAGTATTTT. As protein: CASTSGAAQYF.

The chain joins TRBV30 to TRBJ1-3, with no clear D. Trimming removed 4 bases at V and 0 bases at J, with 10 bases between. CDR3 length: 14 amino acids. CDR1 and CDR2 (germline): GTSNPN, SVGIG (reference sequence). The CDR3 protein is CAWIQLNSGNTIYF. For the CDR3, the DNA is TGTGCCTGGATACAGCTGAACTCTGGAAACACCATATATTTT.

The gene calls are TRBV27 and TRBJ2-5; D not certain. The DNA matches TRBJ2-7 better at its end, which makes the J call doubtful. Germline values: CDR1 MNHEY, CDR2 SMNVEV (reference sequence). The length of the CDR3 is 13 residues. This chain's CDR3 is CASSIQNGYEQYF. CDR3 DNA: TGTGCCAGCAGTATACAGAACGGTTACGAGCAGTACTTC.

The rearrangement joins TRBV7-9 to TRBJ1-1; 12 bases are shared with TRBD1. V was pared by 1 base and J by 4 bases, with 4 bases of the junction left unmatched. CDR1 SEHNR and CDR2 FQNEAQ come from the germline V gene (reference sequence). The CDR3 is made up of 16 amino acids. In nucleotides, the CDR3 is TGTGCCAGCAGCTTAGTCCCGGGACAGGGGGCCACTGAAGCTTTCTTT. Translated, it gives CASSLVPGQGATEAFF.

V is TRBV25-1 and J is TRBJ2-1; TRBD2 is a possible D gene (5 bases). The CDR3 totals 14 residues. The V and J ends lost 4 bases and 5 bases respectively, with 12 bases between them. Germline loops: CDR1 MGHDK, CDR2 SYGVNS. CDR3 in amino acids: CASSGASIDNEQFF. CDR3 coding DNA: TGTGCCAGCAGTGGGGCTAGCATTGACAATGAGCAGTTCTTC.

The chain is built from TRBV25-1 and TRBJ2-7; 8 positions agree with TRBD1. The CDR3 is 14 amino acids. CDR1 and CDR2 (germline): MGHDK, SYGVNS. Unmatched junction bases numbered 10, after V lost 7 bases and J lost 5 bases. The CDR3 protein is CASIGAGGANEQYF. The CDR3 coding sequence is TGTGCCAGCATCGGCGCAGGGGGCGCGAACGAGCAGTACTTC.

Concerning this clone itself: Other nucleotide sequences from this sample produce the same CDR3. V is TRBV11-2 and J is TRBJ2-5; D is perhaps TRBD1 (6 bases). V lost 5 bases and J 0 bases, leaving 10 bases between the germline ends. The CDR3 covers 14 residues. Germline V CDR1 and CDR2: SGHAT, FQNNGV. CDR3 in DNA: TGTGCCAGCAGCACTTGGACAGACCAAGAGACCCAGTACTTC. Translating it yields CASSTWTDQETQYF.

The rearrangement links TRBV5-1 to TRBJ2-7, with TRBD2 identical over 7 bases. V lost 4 bases to trimming and J lost 3 bases; unmatched junction nucleotides: 4. The V gene's germline CDR1 is SGHRS and CDR2 YFSETQ. The CDR3 is 13 residues long. The CDR3 nucleotides read TGCGCCAGCAGCCACGGGGACTACTACGAGCAGTACTTC. Its protein product is CASSHGDYYEQYF.

The chain couples TRBV27 to TRBJ2-7, with D possibly being TRBD1 (6 bases). The length of the CDR3 is 16 residues. V lost 5 bases to trimming and J lost 2 bases, with 19 bases between them. The V gene's germline CDR1 is MNHEY and CDR2 SMNVEV (reference sequence). The CDR3 bases are TGTGCCAGCAGTCTAAGCACGGGGACACTCACCTACGAGCAGTACTTC. The encoded protein is CASSLSTGTLTYEQYF.

V is TRBV14 and J is TRBJ1-1; D gene ambiguous. This CDR3 has 17 residues. Trimming removed 0 bases from V and 0 bases from J, with 14 bases in between. The germline CDR1 and CDR2 sequences are SGHDN and FVKESK. The CDR3 reads CASSQEYLAAMNTEAFF. The CDR3 nucleotides read TGTGCCAGCAGCCAAGAATATCTAGCGGCCATGAACACTGAAGCTTTCTTT.